Presented here are 21 T cell receptor beta chains from one specimen sequenced in a study of EBV T-cell therapy then PD-1 blockade in nasopharyngeal carcinoma. Their recognized antigens are unknown. Treatment of the sample: AdE1-LMPpoly-expanded autologous EBV-specific T-cell therapy followed by anti-PD-1 nivolumab. This table comes from immunoSEQ multiplex PCR, and its TCRdb copy is limited to in-frame clones, with some not included. The sample includes 24,000 or so clones, under 90% of them seen just once. This sample comprised CD8+ T cells from blood, obtained around day 65 from a patient whose treatment included autologous EBV-specific T cells and nivolumab. Source of these receptors: a man between 35 and 55 years old with nasopharyngeal carcinoma.

By share of the sample, this clone is medium-sized (0.01 to 0.1%). V is TRBV2 and J is TRBJ2-3; 9 bases match TRBD1. Germline V gives CDR1 SNHLY, CDR2 FYNNEI. The CDR3 sequence is 14 residues long. Trimming at V came to 8 bases and at J to 2 bases, leaving 5 bases not matched to a gene. The CDR3 sequence is CASAGQGVTDTQYF. The CDR3 nucleotides are TGTGCCAGCGCGGGACAGGGAGTCACAGATACGCAGTATTTT.

This chain joins TRBV19 and TRBJ2-7, with TRBD1 identical over 7 bases. Trimming removed 5 bases from V and 3 bases from J; junction bases left unmatched: 10. Germline V gene sequence: CDR1 LNHDA, CDR2 SQIVND (reference sequence). The CDR3 runs to 15 residues. The CDR3 loop reads CASSPQTGSVYEQYF. The DNA of the CDR3 is TGTGCCAGTAGTCCCCAGACAGGGTCAGTCTACGAGCAGTACTTC.

This chain links TRBV6-4 with TRBJ2-3, with 7 bases fitting TRBD1. The junction had 4 bases not matched to a gene; V was cut back by 6 bases and J by 1 base. The CDR3 runs 14 residues. In germline, CDR1 is MRHNA, CDR2 SNTAGT. The CDR3 DNA follows: TGTGCCAGCAGCCGACAGGGCGGCACAGATACGCAGTATTTT. Its protein product is CASSRQGGTDTQYF.

The chain employs TRBV4-1 and TRBJ1-1; D remains ambiguous. Germline CDR1 MGHRA, CDR2 YSYEKL. With 0 bases removed from V and 1 base from J, the gap between germline ends came to 9 bases. This CDR3 spans 15 amino acids. CDR3 DNA sequence: TGCGCCAGCAGCCAAGACGGACGTGGGAACACTGAAGCTTTCTTT. It encodes CASSQDGRGNTEAFF.

The chain recombines TRBV13 with TRBJ1-2; 9 bases fit TRBD1. The germline V gene encodes CDR1 PRHDT and CDR2 FYEKMQ (reference sequence). The CDR3 is made up of 14 amino acids. V trimming: 5 bases; J trimming: 2 bases; junction bases outside the gene matches: 3. Here the CDR3 reads CASSVGTGNYGYTF. The DNA of the CDR3 is TGTGCCAGCAGCGTCGGGACAGGGAACTATGGCTACACCTTC.

The chain carries TRBV2 and TRBJ2-2; a weak D match, TRBD2 (7 bases). Germline V lookup: CDR1 SNHLY, CDR2 FYNNEI. The CDR3 length is 14 residues. Trimming left V 3 bases short and J 6 bases short, with 11 bases between. CDR3: CASSDGGGPGELFF. As DNA, the CDR3 is TGTGCCAGCAGTGATGGCGGGGGCCCCGGGGAGCTGTTTTTT.

The CDR3 here is CASSLSAGAATGELFF. In DNA form, the CDR3 reads TGTGCCAGCAGTTTATCGGCGGGGGCCGCCACCGGGGAGCTGTTTTTT. The chain carries TRBV27 and TRBJ2-2, with D maybe TRBD2 (7 bases). The V gene's germline CDR1 is MNHEY and CDR2 SMNVEV (reference sequence). Trimming pared 0 bases from V and 4 bases from J, leaving 12 bases between. This CDR3 region has 16 residues.

The rearrangement joins TRBV15 to TRBJ2-7, with TRBD1 as a possible D gene (5 bases). Trimming removed 0 bases from V and 5 bases from J, with 14 bases in between. The CDR3 is 15 residues long. From germline, CDR1 is LNHNV and CDR2 YYDKDF (reference sequence). The CDR3 protein is CATSRDRSRVNEQYF. The CDR3 coding sequence is TGTGCCACCAGCAGAGATAGGAGCAGGGTAAACGAGCAGTACTTC. The full variable domain, completed using reference TRBV15 and TRBJ2-7, is DAMVIQNPRYQVTQFGKPVTLSCSQTLNHNVMYWYQQKSSQAPKLLFHYYDKDFNNEADTPDNFQSRRPNTSFCFLDIRSPGLGDTAMYLCATSRDRSRVNEQYFGPGTRLTVT.

Only one count was recorded for this clone. This chain joins TRBV30 and TRBJ1-5, with 9 bases lining up with TRBD1. Germline values: CDR1 GTSNPN, CDR2 SVGIG (reference sequence). CDR3 length: 15 amino acids. After removal of 2 bases from V and 2 bases from J, the junction contained 4 bases not matched to a gene. The DNA of the CDR3 is TGTGCCTGGAGTTGGGACAGGGAGGGCAATCAGCCCCAGCATTTT. It codes for CAWSWDREGNQPQHF.

The chain links TRBV6-4 to TRBJ2-3, with D tentatively TRBD2 (6 bases). Per germline, CDR1 MRHNA and CDR2 SNTAGT. Trimming stripped 2 bases from V and 4 bases from J, with 13 bases between. CDR3 size: 15 residues. The CDR3 loop reads CASSDASSGADTQYF. The CDR3 DNA is TGTGCCAGCAGTGACGCTTCTTCGGGGGCAGATACGCAGTATTTT.

This clone was found a few times. The gene calls are TRBV13 and TRBJ2-7, with D unclear. Trimming shortened V by 3 bases and J by 3 bases, and 6 bases separated the two germline ends. CDR3 length: 12 amino acids. The germline gives CDR1 PRHDT, CDR2 FYEKMQ (reference sequence). The CDR3 loop is CASSFHGYEQYF. The DNA of the CDR3 is TGTGCCAGCAGCTTTCACGGCTACGAGCAGTACTTC. Full variable domain (remainder filled in from reference TRBV13 and TRBJ2-7): AAGVIQSPRHLIKEKRETATLKCYPIPRHDTVYWYQQGPGQDPQFLISFYEKMQSDKGSIPDRFSAQQFSDYHSELNMSSLELGDSALYFCASSFHGYEQYFGPGTRLTVT.

J is TRBJ1-1 and V is TRBV4-3; D unclear. The ends were cut back, 4 bases at V and 7 bases at J, with 13 bases in the middle. Germline assignment: CDR1 LGHNA and CDR2 YSLEER. The CDR3 spans 13 residues. CDR3 loop: CASSPHGPGEAFF. In DNA, the CDR3 is TGCGCCAGCAGCCCCCATGGGCCCGGTGAAGCTTTCTTT.

This clone has just one count. The chain combines TRBV28 with TRBJ2-5; possibly TRBD1 for D (6 bases). Germline CDR1 MDHEN, CDR2 SYDVKM. V lost 7 bases, J lost 4 bases, and 19 bases lay in between. The CDR3 has 15 amino acids. The DNA of the CDR3 is TGTGCCAGCACTCCGGGACATCGGGCCTCAGAGACCCAGTACTTC. Protein product: CASTPGHRASETQYF.

The chain employs TRBV9 and TRBJ2-3; D might be TRBD1 or TRBD2, each matching 5 bases. Germline V gene lookup returns CDR1 SGDLS and CDR2 YYNGEE. CDR3 length: 14 amino acids. V was pared by 4 bases and J by 1 base, with 10 bases between. CDR3 amino acids: CASSWGSGTDTQYF. The DNA of the CDR3 is TGTGCCAGCAGCTGGGGGAGCGGCACAGATACGCAGTATTTT.

This chain links TRBV9 with TRBJ2-5; D possibly corresponds to TRBD1 (6 bases). The CDR3 runs 14 residues. Germline CDR1 is SGDLS and CDR2 is YYNGEE. Between the trimmed V and J ends, which lost 3 bases and 5 bases, there was a span of 14 bases. This CDR3 is CASSARQVVETQYF. The CDR3 DNA follows: TGTGCCAGCAGCGCAAGACAGGTAGTGGAGACCCAGTACTTC.

A note on this clone: An end of the junction does not agree with germline; a read error may underlie this. V usage is TRBV7-9 and J usage is TRBJ2-7; tentative D call: TRBD2 (5 bases). Germline CDR1 is SEHNR and CDR2 is FQNEAQ (reference sequence). This CDR3 comprises 13 residues. CDR3 nucleotide sequence: TGTGCCAGCAGCCTAGCCGGCTCCTACGAGCAGTACTTC. Translated, it gives CASSLAGSYEQYF. Complete variable domain (other parts from reference TRBV7-9 and TRBJ2-7): DTGVSQNPRHKITKRGQNVTFRCDPISEHNRLYWYRQTLGQGPEFLTYFQNEAQLEKSRLLSDRFSAERPKGSFSTLEIQRTEQGDSAMYLCASSLAGSYEQYFGPGTRLTVT.

The chain carries TRBV29-1 and TRBJ2-1; 11 nucleotides align to TRBD2. Germline loops: CDR1 SQVTM, CDR2 ANQGSEA. V was clipped by 1 base and J by 4 bases; unmatched bases: 6. The CDR3 runs to 16 residues. DNA of the CDR3: TGCAGCGTTGAAGGGACTAGCGGGCCCCTTTACAATGAGCAGTTCTTC. It yields the protein CSVEGTSGPLYNEQFF.

This clone showed up just a few times. This sequence joins TRBV14 and TRBJ1-1; 8 bases line up with TRBD1. The CDR3 is 15 amino acids. With V trimmed by 2 bases and J by 0 bases, 2 bases remained unmatched. Germline V gives CDR1 SGHDN, CDR2 FVKESK. The CDR3 DNA sequence: TGTGCCAGCAGCCAACAGGGGGCCCTGAACACTGAAGCTTTCTTT. As protein: CASSQQGALNTEAFF.

This clone was counted a single time. The chain has TRBV14 and TRBJ1-2; TRBD1 agrees at 9 bases. J was trimmed by 4 bases and V by 5 bases; bases with no gene match: 8. CDR3 size: 15 residues. Looked up from germline, CDR1 is SGHDN and CDR2 is FVKESK. The CDR3 is CASSKTGGFTYGYTF. The CDR3 DNA sequence: TGTGCCAGCAGCAAAACAGGGGGCTTTACCTATGGCTACACCTTC.

CDR3 loop: CASSLQGSYNEQFF. In DNA, the CDR3 is TGCGCCAGCAGCCTTCAGGGGTCCTACAATGAGCAGTTCTTC. The chain joins TRBV4-1 to TRBJ2-1, with a possible D match to TRBD1 (6 bases). Germline lookup yields CDR1 MGHRA and CDR2 YSYEKL. The length of the CDR3 is 14 residues. The V end was cut by 4 bases, the J end by 1 base, with 8 bases between.

This rearrangement joins TRBV3-1 (or the pseudogene TRBV3-2) to TRBJ2-7, with D tentatively TRBD2 (5 bases). The CDR3 has 15 amino acids. Trimming took 0 bases from V and 1 from J, leaving 10 bases between them. In germline, CDR1 is LGHDT, CDR2 YNNKEL (reference sequence). CDR3 amino acids: CASSQDLDSSYEQYF. DNA of the CDR3: TGTGCCAGCAGCCAAGACTTGGACTCTTCCTACGAGCAGTACTTC.